Reported below is one T cell receptor beta chain. The sample comes from a study of OX40 agonist ivuxolimab in advanced cancers. Germline assignment: CDR1 LNHNV and CDR2 YYDKDF (reference sequence). The trim removed 7 bases at V and 4 bases at J, leaving 6 bases unmatched. This CDR3 has 15 residues. The table came from immunoSEQ multiplex PCR; TCRdb's copy has only in-frame clones and leaves some out. The sample holds fewer than 65,000 clones, 90% to 95% seen once. This receptor was obtained from an adult with an advanced solid tumor such as melanoma, head and neck, liver or kidney cancer. The material was CD4+ or CD8+ T cells sorted from blood, obtained in a trial of the OX40 agonist ivuxolimab. The chain is built from TRBV15 and TRBJ2-7; 14 bases map to TRBD2. The CDR3 here is CATTPTSGRAYEQYF. Written as DNA, the CDR3 is TGTGCCACCACTCCGACTAGCGGGAGGGCTTACGAGCAGTACTTC.